Sequencing of this T cell receptor beta chain was carried out in a study of T cell responses to AZD1222 COVID-19 vaccine. This clone was counted a few times. Trimming cost V 3 bases and J 6 bases, with 7 bases left between them. The germline CDR1 and CDR2 sequences are SGHVS and FNYEAQ. This CDR3 has 12 residues. TCRdb's table, derived via immunoSEQ multiplex PCR, lists solely in-frame clones and lacks some. The sample shows 100,000 to 150,000 clones, over 80% of them seen only once. The source was peripheral blood, collected on day 0 of AZD1222 vaccination. This chain connects TRBV7-6 to TRBJ2-3; D is uncertain. This TCR derives from an adult in good health. As DNA, the CDR3 is TGTGCCAGCAGCTTTGATTACGATACGCAGTATTTT. It encodes CASSFDYDTQYF.